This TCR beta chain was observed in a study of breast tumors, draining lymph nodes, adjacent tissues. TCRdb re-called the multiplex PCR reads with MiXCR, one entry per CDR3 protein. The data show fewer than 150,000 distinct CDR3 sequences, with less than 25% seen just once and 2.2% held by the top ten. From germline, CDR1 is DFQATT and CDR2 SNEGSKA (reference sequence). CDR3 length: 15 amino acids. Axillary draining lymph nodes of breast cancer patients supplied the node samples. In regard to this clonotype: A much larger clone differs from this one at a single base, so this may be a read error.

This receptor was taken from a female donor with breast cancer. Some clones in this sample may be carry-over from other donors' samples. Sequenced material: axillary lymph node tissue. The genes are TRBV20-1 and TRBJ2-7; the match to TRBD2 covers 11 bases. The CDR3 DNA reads TGCAGTGCCCCCGAACCCACTAGCGGGAGCTACGGGCAGTACTTC. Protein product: CSAPEPTSGSYGQYF.